This record looks at one T cell receptor beta chain sequence and its context. The method was immunoSEQ multiplex PCR; TCRdb's version includes in-frame clones alone and lacks a portion of them. The repertoire holds more than 45,000 clones, with around nine tenths as singletons. The data were obtained in a study of graft-versus-host responses after intestinal transplantation. The ends lost 4 bases at V and 2 bases at J; junction bases unmatched: 8. CDR3 length: 16 residues. In germline, CDR1 is SNHLY, CDR2 FYNNEI. The source is a human patient who received an intestinal transplant, so some T cells may come from the graft donor. The sample here was PBMCs, taken about 120 days after intestinal transplantation. The chain has TRBV2 and TRBJ2-7; TRBD2 matches 10 bases. The DNA for the CDR3 is TGTGCCAGCAGTGTCAGTCTAGCGGGAGTTCCCTACGAGCAGTACTTC. It specifies CASSVSLAGVPYEQYF.